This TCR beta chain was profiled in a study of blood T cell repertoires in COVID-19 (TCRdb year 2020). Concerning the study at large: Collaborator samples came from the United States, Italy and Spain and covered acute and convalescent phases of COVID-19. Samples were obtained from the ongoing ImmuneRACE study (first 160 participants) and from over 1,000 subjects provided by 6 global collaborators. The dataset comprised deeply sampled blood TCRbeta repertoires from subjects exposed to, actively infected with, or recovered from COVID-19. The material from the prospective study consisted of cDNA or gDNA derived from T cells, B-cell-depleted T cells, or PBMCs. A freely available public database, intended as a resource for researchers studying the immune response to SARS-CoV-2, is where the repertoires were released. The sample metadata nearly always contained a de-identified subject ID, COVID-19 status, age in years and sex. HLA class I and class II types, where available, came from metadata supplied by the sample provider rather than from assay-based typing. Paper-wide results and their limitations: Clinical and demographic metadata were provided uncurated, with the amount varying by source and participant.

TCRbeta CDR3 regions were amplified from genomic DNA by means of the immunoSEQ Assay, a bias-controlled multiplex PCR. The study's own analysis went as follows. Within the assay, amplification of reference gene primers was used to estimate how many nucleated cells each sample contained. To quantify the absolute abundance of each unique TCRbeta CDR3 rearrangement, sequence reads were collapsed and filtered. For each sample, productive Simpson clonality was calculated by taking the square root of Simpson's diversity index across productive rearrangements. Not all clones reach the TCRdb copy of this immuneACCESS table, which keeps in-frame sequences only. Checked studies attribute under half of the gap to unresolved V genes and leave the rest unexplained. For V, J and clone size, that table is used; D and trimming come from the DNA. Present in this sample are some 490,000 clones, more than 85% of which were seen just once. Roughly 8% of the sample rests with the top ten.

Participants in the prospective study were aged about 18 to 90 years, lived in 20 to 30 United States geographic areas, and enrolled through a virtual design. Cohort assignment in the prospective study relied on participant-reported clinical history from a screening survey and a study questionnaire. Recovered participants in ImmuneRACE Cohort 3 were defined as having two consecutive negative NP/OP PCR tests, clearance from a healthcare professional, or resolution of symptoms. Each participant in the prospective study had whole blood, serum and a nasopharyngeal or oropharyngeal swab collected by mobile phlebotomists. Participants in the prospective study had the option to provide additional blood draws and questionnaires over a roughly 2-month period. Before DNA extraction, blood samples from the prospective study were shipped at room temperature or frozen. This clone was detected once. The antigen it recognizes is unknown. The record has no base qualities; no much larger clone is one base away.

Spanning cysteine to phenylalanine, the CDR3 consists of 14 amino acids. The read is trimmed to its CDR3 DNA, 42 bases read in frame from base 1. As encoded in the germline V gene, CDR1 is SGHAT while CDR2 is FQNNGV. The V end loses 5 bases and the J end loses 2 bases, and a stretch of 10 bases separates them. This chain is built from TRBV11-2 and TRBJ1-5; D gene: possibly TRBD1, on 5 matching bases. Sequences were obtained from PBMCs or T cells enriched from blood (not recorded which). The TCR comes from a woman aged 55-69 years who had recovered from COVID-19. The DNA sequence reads TGTGCCAGCAGCCCGTCGACAGGCAATCAGCCCCAGCATTTT. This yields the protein CASSPSTGNQPQHF.